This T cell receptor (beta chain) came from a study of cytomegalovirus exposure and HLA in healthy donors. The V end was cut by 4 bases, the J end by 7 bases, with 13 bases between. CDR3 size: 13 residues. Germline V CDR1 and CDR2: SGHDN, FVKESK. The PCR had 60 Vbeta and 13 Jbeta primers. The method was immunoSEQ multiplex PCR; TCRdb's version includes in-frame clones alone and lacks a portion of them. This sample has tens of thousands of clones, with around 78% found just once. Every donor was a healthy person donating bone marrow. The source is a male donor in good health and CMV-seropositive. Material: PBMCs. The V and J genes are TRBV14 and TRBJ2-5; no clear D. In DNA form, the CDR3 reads TGTGCCAGCAGCCCGACACCTCTGGGGACCCAGTACTTC. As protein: CASSPTPLGTQYF.